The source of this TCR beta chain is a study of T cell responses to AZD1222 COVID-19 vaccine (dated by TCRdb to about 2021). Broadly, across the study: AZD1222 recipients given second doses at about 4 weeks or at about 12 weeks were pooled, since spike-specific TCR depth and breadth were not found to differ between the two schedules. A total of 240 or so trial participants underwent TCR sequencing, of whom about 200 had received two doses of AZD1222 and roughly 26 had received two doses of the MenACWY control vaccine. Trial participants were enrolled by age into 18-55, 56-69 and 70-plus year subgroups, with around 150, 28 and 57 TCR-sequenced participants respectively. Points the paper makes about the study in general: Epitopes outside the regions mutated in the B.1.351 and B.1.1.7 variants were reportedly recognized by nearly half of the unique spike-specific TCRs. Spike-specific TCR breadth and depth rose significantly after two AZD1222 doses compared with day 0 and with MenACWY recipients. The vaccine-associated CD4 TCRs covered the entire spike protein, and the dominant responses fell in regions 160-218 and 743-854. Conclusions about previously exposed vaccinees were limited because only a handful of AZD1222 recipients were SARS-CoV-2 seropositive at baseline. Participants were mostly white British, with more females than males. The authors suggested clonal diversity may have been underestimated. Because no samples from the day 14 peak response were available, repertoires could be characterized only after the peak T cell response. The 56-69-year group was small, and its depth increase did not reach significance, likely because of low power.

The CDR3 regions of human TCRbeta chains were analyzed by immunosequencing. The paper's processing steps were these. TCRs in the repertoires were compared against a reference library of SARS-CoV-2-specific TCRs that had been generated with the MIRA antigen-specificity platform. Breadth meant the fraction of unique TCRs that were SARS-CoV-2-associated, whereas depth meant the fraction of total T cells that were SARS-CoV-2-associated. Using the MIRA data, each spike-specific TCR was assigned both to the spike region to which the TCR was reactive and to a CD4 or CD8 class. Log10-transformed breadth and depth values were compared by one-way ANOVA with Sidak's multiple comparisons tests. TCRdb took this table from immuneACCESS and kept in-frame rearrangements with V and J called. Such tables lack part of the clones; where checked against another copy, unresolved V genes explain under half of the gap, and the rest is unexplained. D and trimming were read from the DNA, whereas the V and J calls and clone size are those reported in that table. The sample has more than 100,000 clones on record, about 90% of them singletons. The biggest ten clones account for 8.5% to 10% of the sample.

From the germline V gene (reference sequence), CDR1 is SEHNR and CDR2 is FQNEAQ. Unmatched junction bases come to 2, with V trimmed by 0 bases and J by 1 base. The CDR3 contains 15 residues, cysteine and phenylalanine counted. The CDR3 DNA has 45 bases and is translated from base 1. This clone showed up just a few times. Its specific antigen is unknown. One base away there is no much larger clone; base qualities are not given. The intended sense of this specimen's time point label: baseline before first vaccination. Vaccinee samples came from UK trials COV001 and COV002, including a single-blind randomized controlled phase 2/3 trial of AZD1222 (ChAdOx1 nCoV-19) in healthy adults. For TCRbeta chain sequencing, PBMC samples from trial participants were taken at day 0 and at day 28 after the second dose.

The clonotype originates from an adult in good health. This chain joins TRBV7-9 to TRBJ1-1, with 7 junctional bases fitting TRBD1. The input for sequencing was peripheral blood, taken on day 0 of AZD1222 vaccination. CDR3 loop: CASSLADRSNTEAFF. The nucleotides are TGTGCCAGCAGCTTAGCGGACAGGTCGAACACTGAAGCTTTCTTT.